The present entry profiles one T cell receptor (beta chain) with its context. What it recognizes is unknown. A sample-barcoded 5' primer and a J-beta primer mix were used in a second PCR of about 7 to 11 cycles. TCRdb recomputed calls from the 5' RACE reads with MiXCR, one row per CDR3 protein. The repertoire has just under 900,000 distinct CDR3 sequences, around 26% of them found once; the top ten carry approximately 15%. Healthy individuals of Caucasian origin from Russia, aged about 6 to 90, served as donors. Isolated per sample were at least 6 million PBMCs. The data belong to a study of blood T cells in healthy people across ages. Whole-study results and caveats: Among long-lived donors, naive CD4+ cells were more numerous and diversity higher than in aged donors. No one knew whether donors had CMV, which possibly confounded expanded clonotype changes.

This CDR3 region has 15 residues. Germline CDR1 reads DFQATT; CDR2 reads SNEGSKA (reference sequence). V lost 1 base and J 5 bases, leaving 15 bases between the germline ends. Material for sequencing was blood. The genes are TRBV20-1 and TRBJ1-5; the D gene is possibly TRBD1 (5 bases). The sequence derives from a woman of 80 years or more in good health. CDR3 sequence reads: CSARGGQGWDQPQHF. Here the CDR3 DNA reads TGCAGTGCTAGAGGTGGGCAGGGATGGGATCAGCCCCAGCATTTT.